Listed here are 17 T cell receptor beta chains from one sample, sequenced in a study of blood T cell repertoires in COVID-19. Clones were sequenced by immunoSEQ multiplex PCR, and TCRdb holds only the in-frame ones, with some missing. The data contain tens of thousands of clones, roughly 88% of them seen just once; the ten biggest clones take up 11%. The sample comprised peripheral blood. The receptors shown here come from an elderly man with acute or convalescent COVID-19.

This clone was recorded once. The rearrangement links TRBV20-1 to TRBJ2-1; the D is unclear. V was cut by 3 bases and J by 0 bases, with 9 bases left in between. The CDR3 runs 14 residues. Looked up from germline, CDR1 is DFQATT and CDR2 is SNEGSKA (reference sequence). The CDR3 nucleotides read TGCAGTGCTAGTGAGTCGAGCTCCTACAATGAGCAGTTCTTC. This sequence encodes CSASESSSYNEQFF.

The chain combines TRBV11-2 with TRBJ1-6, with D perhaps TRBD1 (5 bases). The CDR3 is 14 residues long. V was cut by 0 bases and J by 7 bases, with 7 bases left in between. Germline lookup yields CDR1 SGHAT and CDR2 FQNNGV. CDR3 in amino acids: CASSLEGPNSPLHF. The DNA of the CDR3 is TGTGCCAGCAGCTTAGAGGGGCCCAATTCACCCCTCCACTTT.

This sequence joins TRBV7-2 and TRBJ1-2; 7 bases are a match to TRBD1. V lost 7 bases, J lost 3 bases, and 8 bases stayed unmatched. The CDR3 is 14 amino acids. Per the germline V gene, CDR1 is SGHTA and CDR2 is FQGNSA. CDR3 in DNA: TGTGCCAGCACCCCGGACAGGAGCTACTATGGCTACACCTTC. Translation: CASTPDRSYYGYTF. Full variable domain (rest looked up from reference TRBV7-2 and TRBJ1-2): GAGVSQSPSNKVTEKGKDVELRCDPISGHTALYWYRQSLGQGLEFLIYFQGNSAPDKSGLPSDRFSAERTGGSVSTLTIQRTQQEDSAVYLCASTPDRSYYGYTFGSGTRLTVV.

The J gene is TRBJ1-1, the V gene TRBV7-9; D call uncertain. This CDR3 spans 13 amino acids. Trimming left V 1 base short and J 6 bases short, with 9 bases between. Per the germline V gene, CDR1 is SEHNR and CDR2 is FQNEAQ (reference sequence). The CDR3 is CASSLVSFSEAFF. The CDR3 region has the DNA TGTGCCAGCAGCTTAGTGAGTTTCTCTGAAGCTTTCTTT.

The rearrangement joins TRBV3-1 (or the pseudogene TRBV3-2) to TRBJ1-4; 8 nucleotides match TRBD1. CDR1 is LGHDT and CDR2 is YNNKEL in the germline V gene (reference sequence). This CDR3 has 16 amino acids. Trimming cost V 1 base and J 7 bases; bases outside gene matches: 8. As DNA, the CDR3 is TGTGCCAGCAGCCAAGGAGGCGGGACAGGATTTGAAAAACTGTTTTTT. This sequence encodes CASSQGGGTGFEKLFF.

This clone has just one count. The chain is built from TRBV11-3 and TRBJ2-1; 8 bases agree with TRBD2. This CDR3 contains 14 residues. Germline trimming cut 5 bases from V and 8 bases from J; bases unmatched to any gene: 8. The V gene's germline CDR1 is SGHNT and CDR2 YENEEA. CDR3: CASSRLAGSDEQFF. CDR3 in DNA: TGTGCCAGCAGCAGATTAGCGGGATCGGATGAGCAGTTCTTC.

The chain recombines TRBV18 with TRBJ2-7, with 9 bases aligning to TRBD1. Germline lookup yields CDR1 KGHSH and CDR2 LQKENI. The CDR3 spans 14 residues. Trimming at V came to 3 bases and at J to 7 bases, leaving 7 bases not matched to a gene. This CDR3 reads CASSPLGQGREQYF. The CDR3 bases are TGTGCCAGCTCACCCCTGGGACAGGGTAGGGAGCAGTACTTC.

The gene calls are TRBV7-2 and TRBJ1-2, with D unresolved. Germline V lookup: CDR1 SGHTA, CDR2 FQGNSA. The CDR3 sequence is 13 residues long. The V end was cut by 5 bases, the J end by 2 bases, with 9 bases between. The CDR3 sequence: CASSTRSNYGYTF. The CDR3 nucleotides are TGTGCCAGCAGCACAAGGAGCAACTATGGCTACACCTTC.

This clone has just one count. The CDR3 DNA follows: TGTGCCAGCAGTCCCTGGGGCAGGGAGGGTCAGCCCCAGCATTTT. Translated: CASSPWGREGQPQHF. The rearrangement joins TRBV6-5 to TRBJ1-5, with D perhaps matching TRBD1 (5 bases). V was trimmed by 5 bases and J by 6 bases, leaving 17 bases between them. The CDR3 sequence is 15 residues long. CDR1 and CDR2 from the germline V gene are MNHEY and SVGAGI.

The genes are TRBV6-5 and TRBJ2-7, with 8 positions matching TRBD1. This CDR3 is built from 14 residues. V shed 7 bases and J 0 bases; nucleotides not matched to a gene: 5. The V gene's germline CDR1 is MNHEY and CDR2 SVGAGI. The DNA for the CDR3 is TGTGCCAGCAATGGACAGGGTCACTCCTACGAGCAGTACTTC. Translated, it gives CASNGQGHSYEQYF.

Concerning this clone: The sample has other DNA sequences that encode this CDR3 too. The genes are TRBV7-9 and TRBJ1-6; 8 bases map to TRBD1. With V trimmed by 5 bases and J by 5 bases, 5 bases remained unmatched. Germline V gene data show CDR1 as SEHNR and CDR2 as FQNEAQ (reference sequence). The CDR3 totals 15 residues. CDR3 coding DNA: TGTGCCAGCAGCCTTGGACAGGGTAATAATTCACCCCTCCACTTT. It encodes CASSLGQGNNSPLHF.

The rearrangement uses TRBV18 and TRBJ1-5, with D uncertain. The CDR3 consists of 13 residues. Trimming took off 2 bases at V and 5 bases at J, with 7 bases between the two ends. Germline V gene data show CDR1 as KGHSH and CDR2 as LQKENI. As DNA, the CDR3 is TGTGCCAGCTCACCAATGAGGGATCAGCCCCAGCATTTT. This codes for CASSPMRDQPQHF.

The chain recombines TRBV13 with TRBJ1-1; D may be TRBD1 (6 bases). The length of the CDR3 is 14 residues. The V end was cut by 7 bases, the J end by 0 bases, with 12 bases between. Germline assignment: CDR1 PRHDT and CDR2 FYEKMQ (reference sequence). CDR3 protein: CASTRGTLNTEAFF. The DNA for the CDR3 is TGTGCCAGCACCAGGGGAACCCTGAACACTGAAGCTTTCTTT.

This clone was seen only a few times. The CDR3 loop reads CAISEQGYEQYF. The CDR3 bases are TGTGCCATCAGTGAACAGGGCTACGAGCAGTACTTC. The chain carries TRBV10-3 and TRBJ2-7, with D maybe TRBD1 (6 bases). Trimming stripped 3 bases from V and 3 bases from J, with 6 bases between. Germline assignment: CDR1 ENHRY and CDR2 SYGVKD. The CDR3 runs to 12 residues.

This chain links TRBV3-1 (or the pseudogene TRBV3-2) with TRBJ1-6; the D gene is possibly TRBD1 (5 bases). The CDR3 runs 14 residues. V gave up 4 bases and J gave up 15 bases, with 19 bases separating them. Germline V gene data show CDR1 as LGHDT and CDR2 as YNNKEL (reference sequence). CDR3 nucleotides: TGTGCCAGCAGCCTTCGCCAGACAGAAACGATCCTCCACTTT. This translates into CASSLRQTETILHF.

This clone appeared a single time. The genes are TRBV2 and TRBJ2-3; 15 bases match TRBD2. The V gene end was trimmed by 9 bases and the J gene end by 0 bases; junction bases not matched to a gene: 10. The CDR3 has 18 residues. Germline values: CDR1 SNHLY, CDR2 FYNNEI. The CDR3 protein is CASGPGTSGRLSTDTQYF. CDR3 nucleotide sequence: TGTGCCAGTGGCCCCGGGACTAGCGGGAGGCTAAGCACAGATACGCAGTATTTT.

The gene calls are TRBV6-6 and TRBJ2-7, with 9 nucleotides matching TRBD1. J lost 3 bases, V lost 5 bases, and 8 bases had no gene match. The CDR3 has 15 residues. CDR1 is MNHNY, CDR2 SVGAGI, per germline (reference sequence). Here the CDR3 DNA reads TGTGCCAGCAGTCGCGGGACAGGGACGAACTACGAGCAGTACTTC. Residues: CASSRGTGTNYEQYF.